The clone carrying this T cell receptor beta chain was recorded at least ten times. This specimen comes from a study of T-cell reconstitution after alpha-beta-depleted transplantation in children. The TCRbeta library incorporated unique molecular identifiers. Using its own MiXCR run on the PCR reads, TCRdb lists one record per CDR3 protein. The sample has some 240,000 distinct CDR3 sequences; approximately 12% are singletons. Germline CDR1 reads LGHNA; CDR2 reads YNFKEQ. The CDR3 runs 16 residues. V lost 4 bases to trimming and J lost 0 bases, with 14 bases between them. The TCR originated in a human donor who donated a stem cell graft to a child with acute lymphoblastic leukemia. The material was PBMCs from the stem cell graft donor, obtained from the stem cell graft. V gene TRBV4-2 combines with J gene TRBJ2-3; weak D call: TRBD1 (5 bases). The CDR3 protein is CASSLSRGSSTDTQYF. For the CDR3, the DNA is TGTGCCAGCAGCCTCAGTAGGGGCTCTAGCACAGATACGCAGTATTTT.